The TCR beta chain described here comes from a study of naive CD8 T cells in extremely preterm neonates. Elective cesarean births at roughly 35-43 weeks, without labor or membrane rupture, supplied the cord blood. The germline CDR1 and CDR2 sequences are SGHRS and YFSETQ. Trimming left V 4 bases short and J 0 bases short, with 5 bases between. The CDR3 is made up of 13 amino acids. Sequencing was performed with immunoSEQ multiplex PCR; in TCRdb, only in-frame clones are kept and a portion is missing. This sample carries 6,000 to 9,000 clones, 92% of them seen once, and the ten largest clones take roughly 0.5%.

V usage is TRBV5-1 and J usage is TRBJ2-1, with TRBD2 as a possible D gene (5 bases). The sample taken for sequencing was naive CD8+ T cells from cord blood. This TCR derives from a newborn in good health. The CDR3 region is CASSGSSYNEQFF. CDR3 sequence (DNA): TGCGCCAGCAGCGGGAGCTCCTACAATGAGCAGTTCTTC.